These T cell receptor beta chains were read from a single sample in a study of T cell changes during pregnancy in multiple sclerosis. Libraries were prepared by immunoSEQ multiplex PCR; TCRdb keeps only in-frame clonotypes and omits some of them. The sample yields tens of thousands of clones, 94% seen once. The sample was CD4+ T cells from peripheral blood mononuclear cells, taken in the first trimester of pregnancy. Receptors were obtained from a female donor with multiple sclerosis, enrolled in a pregnancy study. CDR3s leave out the opening cysteine and the closing phenylalanine or tryptophan. Fields, in order: CDR3 protein, J gene, clone size, V gene. Size is omitted from some rows. Given values are once, few, many or a class for expanded clones.

cdr3_aa: ASSSGPNGGGDTQY
j_call: TRBJ2-3
clone_size: .
v_call: TRBV5-1

cdr3_aa: ASSQFHQVPAEQY
j_call: TRBJ2-7
clone_size: .
v_call: TRBV23-1

cdr3_aa: AISESGGSNEKLF
j_call: TRBJ1-4
clone_size: .
v_call: TRBV10-3

cdr3_aa: AISTGDTEAF
j_call: TRBJ1-1
clone_size: few
v_call: TRBV10-3

cdr3_aa: ASSLGGSGSGANVLT
j_call: TRBJ2-6
clone_size: .
v_call: TRBV5-1

cdr3_aa: ASSLVRAEAF
j_call: TRBJ1-1
clone_size: .
v_call: TRBV7-9

cdr3_aa: ASSSLGGGGLRQY
j_call: TRBJ2-5
clone_size: .
v_call: TRBV11-2

cdr3_aa: ASTGETWGRSSDTQY
j_call: TRBJ2-3
clone_size: .
v_call: TRBV19

cdr3_aa: ASTNGADRSADTQY
j_call: TRBJ2-3
clone_size: once
v_call: TRBV5-4

cdr3_aa: ASSSGGLGSNQPQH
j_call: TRBJ1-5
clone_size: .
v_call: TRBV6-5

cdr3_aa: ASSHRDKSSGNTIY
j_call: TRBJ1-3
clone_size: .
v_call: TRBV11-2

cdr3_aa: ASSDKLLISYNEQF
j_call: TRBJ2-1
clone_size: .
v_call: TRBV6-1

cdr3_aa: AWGRGAPEAF
j_call: TRBJ1-1
clone_size: once
v_call: TRBV30

cdr3_aa: ASSTSGGPPEQY
j_call: TRBJ2-7
clone_size: .
v_call: TRBV18

cdr3_aa: ASRTRDRERTEAF
j_call: TRBJ1-1
clone_size: .
v_call: TRBV19

cdr3_aa: AWNSLGRDTQY
j_call: TRBJ2-3
clone_size: .
v_call: TRBV30

cdr3_aa: ASSKGSRGTRDRNFHDEQY
j_call: TRBJ2-7
clone_size: .
v_call: TRBV21-1

cdr3_aa: ASSTGTGQTYGYT
j_call: TRBJ1-2
clone_size: .
v_call: TRBV5-4

cdr3_aa: ASSHGQAGQETQY
j_call: TRBJ2-5
clone_size: .
v_call: TRBV7-8

cdr3_aa: ASSFRGSEQY
j_call: TRBJ2-7
clone_size: .
v_call: TRBV27

cdr3_aa: ASSPLTGKAGNTIY
j_call: TRBJ1-3
clone_size: .
v_call: TRBV18

cdr3_aa: ASSERGQGFSYNEQF
j_call: TRBJ2-1
clone_size: .
v_call: TRBV6-1

cdr3_aa: ASIAPGGTDTQY
j_call: TRBJ2-3
clone_size: .
v_call: TRBV6-5

cdr3_aa: ASSPYRPTGEQF
j_call: TRBJ2-1
clone_size: .
v_call: TRBV5-8

cdr3_aa: ASSIGGNTGELF
j_call: TRBJ2-2
clone_size: .
v_call: TRBV19

cdr3_aa: ASSPPRYGDRINYGYT
j_call: TRBJ1-2
clone_size: .
v_call: TRBV5-6

cdr3_aa: ASRSPGLRSYEQY
j_call: TRBJ2-7
clone_size: .
v_call: TRBV25-1

cdr3_aa: ASSLGGGVRFVYGYT
j_call: TRBJ1-2
clone_size: .
v_call: TRBV28

cdr3_aa: AGWTGRNNEQF
j_call: TRBJ2-1
clone_size: .
v_call: TRBV2

cdr3_aa: ASSPWDRATEAF
j_call: TRBJ1-1
clone_size: .
v_call: TRBV4-1

cdr3_aa: ASSLGLAGGTEAF
j_call: TRBJ1-1
clone_size: few
v_call: TRBV13

cdr3_aa: ASSRGGQETQY
j_call: TRBJ2-5
clone_size: .
v_call: TRBV11-1

cdr3_aa: ASSLAKSSGARYNEQF
j_call: TRBJ2-1
clone_size: .
v_call: TRBV5-1

cdr3_aa: ASSSTGTGVPSGYT
j_call: TRBJ1-2
clone_size: .
v_call: TRBV7-6

cdr3_aa: ASSHRQGYEQY
j_call: TRBJ2-7
clone_size: few
v_call: TRBV6-5

cdr3_aa: ASSAELTGYEQY
j_call: TRBJ2-7
clone_size: .
v_call: TRBV19

cdr3_aa: AITGGGYNEQF
j_call: TRBJ2-1
clone_size: once
v_call: TRBV10-3

cdr3_aa: AWSDSSPAAF
j_call: TRBJ1-1
clone_size: .
v_call: TRBV30

cdr3_aa: ASSLQGGGGETQY
j_call: TRBJ2-5
clone_size: .
v_call: TRBV5-4

cdr3_aa: SVRRGTGGAHYGYT
j_call: TRBJ1-2
clone_size: .
v_call: TRBV29-1

cdr3_aa: ASSLVGTGQETQY
j_call: TRBJ2-5
clone_size: once
v_call: TRBV5-1

cdr3_aa: ASARYNEQF
j_call: TRBJ2-1
clone_size: once
v_call: TRBV19

cdr3_aa: ASSRESGEKLF
j_call: TRBJ1-4
clone_size: .
v_call: TRBV5-4

cdr3_aa: ASSLRGSYGYT
j_call: TRBJ1-2
clone_size: .
v_call: TRBV6-1

cdr3_aa: ASSRQGLQAF
j_call: TRBJ1-1
clone_size: .
v_call: TRBV6-5

cdr3_aa: ASSTRSRQNTEAF
j_call: TRBJ1-1
clone_size: .
v_call: TRBV18

cdr3_aa: ASQGSSYEQY
j_call: TRBJ2-7
clone_size: .
v_call: TRBV19

cdr3_aa: SVRTTVANTEAF
j_call: TRBJ1-1
clone_size: .
v_call: TRBV29-1

cdr3_aa: ASSLIPGDGYT
j_call: TRBJ1-2
clone_size: .
v_call: TRBV7-3

cdr3_aa: ASSIRMTGGSKETQY
j_call: TRBJ2-5
clone_size: .
v_call: TRBV19